This T cell receptor (beta chain) was found in a study of beta chain features in type 1 diabetes. Across the study: Healthy donors, compared against patients, showed similar age, gender and cell yields.

This clone has just a few counts. Trimming took off 5 bases at V and 8 bases at J, with 15 bases between the two ends. CDR1 is SGHTA, CDR2 FQGTGA, per germline. The CDR3 covers 13 residues. Sequenced material consisted of expressed TCRB transcripts (all of the isolated RNA was reverse transcribed). TCRdb's table, derived via immunoSEQ multiplex PCR, lists solely in-frame clones and lacks some. The sample has about 350,000 clones; about 20% are singletons. The sequenced sample consisted of naive CD4+ T cells from blood. The sequence was obtained from a woman younger than 35 in good health. The chain couples TRBV7-3 to TRBJ1-2; D remains unclear. The CDR3 nucleotides are TGTGCCAGCAGCCCGTTCCCCCGAGGCGGCTACACCTTC. Translated, it gives CASSPFPRGGYTF.